This T cell receptor beta chain appears in the sequencing data of a study of T-cell memory formation after mild COVID-19. Looking at the study overall: TCR clusters were mostly confined to one donor each. Study-level results: There was a balanced CD4/CD8 profile in clones contracting day 15 to 85, and later expanders leaned CD4+.

TCRdb reanalysed the 5' RACE reads using MiXCR and keeps one entry per CDR3 protein. The sample contains some 600,000 distinct CDR3 sequences, 17% of which appear only once. About this clonotype itself: Antigen unknown.

Trimming took off 5 bases at V and 4 bases at J, with 14 bases between the two ends. Looked up from germline, CDR1 is DFQATT and CDR2 is SNEGSKA (reference sequence). The CDR3 length is 14 residues. The TCR originated in an adult woman who had mild COVID-19 (a few samples of this study predate the infection). Cell type and time point are not known. The chain couples TRBV20-1 to TRBJ1-4, with D perhaps matching TRBD1 (5 bases). The specimen was PBMCs or a T cell subset sorted from them (not recorded which). Written as DNA, the CDR3 is TGCAGTGCTCCGACAGATTCTAATAATGAAAAACTGTTTTTT. Translating gives CSAPTDSNNEKLFF.